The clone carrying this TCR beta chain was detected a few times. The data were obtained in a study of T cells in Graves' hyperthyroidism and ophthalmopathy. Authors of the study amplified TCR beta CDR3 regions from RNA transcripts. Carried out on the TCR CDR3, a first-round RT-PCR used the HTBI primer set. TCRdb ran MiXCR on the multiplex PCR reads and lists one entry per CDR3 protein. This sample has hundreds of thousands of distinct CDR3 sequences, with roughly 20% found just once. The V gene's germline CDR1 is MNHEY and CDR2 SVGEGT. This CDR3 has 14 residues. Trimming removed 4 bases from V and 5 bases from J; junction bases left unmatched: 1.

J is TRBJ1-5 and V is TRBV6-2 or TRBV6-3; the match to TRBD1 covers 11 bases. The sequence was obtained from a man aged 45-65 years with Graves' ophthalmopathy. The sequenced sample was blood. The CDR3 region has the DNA TGTGCCAGCAGTTGGACAGGGGGCTATCAGCCCCAGCATTTT. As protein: CASSWTGGYQPQHF.